The sequence of this T cell receptor (beta chain) was determined in a study of T cell repertoires in cytomegalovirus infection. Whole-study context: Carrying CMV and the relevant HLA type showed in public TCR beta signatures.

TCRdb recomputed calls from the reads with MiXCR, one row per CDR3 protein. Among over 150,000 distinct CDR3 sequences listed, 17% were seen once. This clonotype has only a few counts. The ends were cut back, 1 base at V and 1 base at J, with 8 bases in the middle. The CDR3 is made up of 14 amino acids. The germline CDR1 and CDR2 sequences are SGHTA and FQGNSA. Sequences were obtained from CD8+ T cells from PBMCs. This TCR was recovered from a human donor in good health (CMV status not recorded). Some clones in this sample may be carry-over from other donors' samples. V gene TRBV7-2 combines with J gene TRBJ2-7; D not resolved. The CDR3 here is CASSLGLVSYEQYF. In DNA, the CDR3 is TGTGCCAGCAGCTTAGGGCTAGTTTCCTACGAGCAGTACTTC.